This TCR beta chain was found in a study of human T cells and chemical hapten exposure. Many counts were recorded for this clonotype. The antigen remains unidentified. Broader study findings: A positive correlation with patch test score was shown by PT1 expanded TCR counts.

Indicated time point: pre-sensitization, week 0. Specified treatment: therapeutic diphenylcyclopropenone sensitization with weekly scalp DPC. Source study methods: A per-sample median of around 100,000 TCRs was observed, with a range of about 20,000 to 700,000. TCRdb re-derived calls from the RACE reads in MiXCR, one entry per CDR3 protein. The V and J calls, along with clone size, are taken from TCRdb and not from the paper's own processing. This table holds some 300,000 distinct CDR3 sequences, about 5% found once. The receptor was derived from a woman aged 18-35 years with alopecia areata. Some clones in this sample may be carry-over from other donors' samples. The sequenced sample was whole blood, obtained in connection with sensitization to the hapten diphenylcyclopropenone (DPC).

The CDR3 loop reads CATGGTSGFQETQYF. The CDR3 nucleotides are TGTGCCACCGGGGGGACTAGCGGGTTCCAAGAGACCCAGTACTTC. V is TRBV6-6 and J is TRBJ2-5; 12 nucleotides agree with TRBD2. CDR1 is MNHNY and CDR2 is SVGAGI in the germline V gene (reference sequence). This CDR3 contains 15 residues. Losses at the gene ends were 10 bases for V and 1 base for J; bases not matched to a gene: 7.